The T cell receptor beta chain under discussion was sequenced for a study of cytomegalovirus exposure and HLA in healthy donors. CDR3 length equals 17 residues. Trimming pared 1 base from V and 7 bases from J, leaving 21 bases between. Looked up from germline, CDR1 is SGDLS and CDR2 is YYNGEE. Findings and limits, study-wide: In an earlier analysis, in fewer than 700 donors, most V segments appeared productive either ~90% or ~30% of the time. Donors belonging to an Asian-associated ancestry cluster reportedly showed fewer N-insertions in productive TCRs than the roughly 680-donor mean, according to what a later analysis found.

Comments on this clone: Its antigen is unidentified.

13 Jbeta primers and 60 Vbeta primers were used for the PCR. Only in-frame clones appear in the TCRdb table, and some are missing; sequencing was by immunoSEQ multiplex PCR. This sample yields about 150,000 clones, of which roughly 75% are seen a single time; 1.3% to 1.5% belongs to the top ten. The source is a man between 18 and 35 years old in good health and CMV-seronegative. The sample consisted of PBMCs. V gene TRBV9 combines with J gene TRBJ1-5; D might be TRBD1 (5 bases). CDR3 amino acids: CASSVRNKGLPYQPQHF. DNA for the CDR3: TGTGCCAGCAGCGTAAGGAACAAGGGACTTCCTTACCAGCCCCAGCATTTT. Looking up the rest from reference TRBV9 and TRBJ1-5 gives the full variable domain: DSGVTQTPKHLITATGQRVTLRCSPRSGDLSVYWYQQSLDQGLQFLIQYYNGEERAKGNILERFSAQQFPDLHSELNLSSLELGDSALYFCASSVRNKGLPYQPQHFGDGTRLSIL.